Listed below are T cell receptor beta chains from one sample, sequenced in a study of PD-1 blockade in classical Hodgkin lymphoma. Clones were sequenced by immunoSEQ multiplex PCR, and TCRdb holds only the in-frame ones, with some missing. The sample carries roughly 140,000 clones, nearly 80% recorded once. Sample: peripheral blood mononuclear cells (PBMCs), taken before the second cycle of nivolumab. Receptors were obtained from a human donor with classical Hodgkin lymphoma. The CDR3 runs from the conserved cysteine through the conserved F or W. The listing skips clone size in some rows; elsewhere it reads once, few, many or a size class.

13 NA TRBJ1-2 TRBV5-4 CASSSGTISGYTF
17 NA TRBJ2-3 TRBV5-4 CASSLGLGGASTDTQYF
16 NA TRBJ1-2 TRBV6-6 CASTSRTGPTNYGYTF
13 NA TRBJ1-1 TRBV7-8 CASSLAPPAGAFF
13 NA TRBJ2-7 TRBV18 CASSPGTGDEQYF
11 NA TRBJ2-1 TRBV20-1 CSAERREGMFF
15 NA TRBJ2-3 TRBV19 CASSSAGGPGDTQYF
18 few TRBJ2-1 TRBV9 CASSQGLAGEFLYNEQFF
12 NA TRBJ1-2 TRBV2 CAREGQNYGYTF
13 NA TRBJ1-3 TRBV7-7 CASSLEEGNTIYF
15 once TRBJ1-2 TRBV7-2 CASSSQVWGLYGYTF
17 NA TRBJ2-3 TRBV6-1 CASSGSGGLASTDTQYF
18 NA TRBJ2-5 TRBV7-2 CASSLALRRGAVEETQYF
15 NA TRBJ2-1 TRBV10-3 CAISDGDGRVDEQFF
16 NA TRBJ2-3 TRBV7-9 CASVRAARASTDTQYF
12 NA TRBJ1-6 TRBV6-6 CAGASYNSPLHF
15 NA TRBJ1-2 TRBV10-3 CAISELPTEELSNTF
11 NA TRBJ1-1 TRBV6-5 CASHTGFEAFF
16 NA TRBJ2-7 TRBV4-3 CASSPSVGLAAYEQYF
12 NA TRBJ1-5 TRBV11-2 CASNPGAQPQHF
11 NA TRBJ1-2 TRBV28 CASSDTYGYTF
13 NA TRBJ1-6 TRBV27 CATRSSYNSPLHF
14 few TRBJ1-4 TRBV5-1 CASSSGQENEKLFF
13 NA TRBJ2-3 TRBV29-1 CSVGPLSGYTQYF
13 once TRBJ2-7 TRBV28 CASDQGARNEQYF
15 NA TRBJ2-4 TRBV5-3 CAGEGPTKGGDIQYF
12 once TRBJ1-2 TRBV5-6 CASSFGQYGYTF
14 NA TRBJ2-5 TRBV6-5 CASSRTGGRETQYF
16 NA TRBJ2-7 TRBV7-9 CASSAARFGLEYEQYF
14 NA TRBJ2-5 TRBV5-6 CASSLNRGQETQYF
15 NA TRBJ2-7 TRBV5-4 CASSPDRHSSYEQYF
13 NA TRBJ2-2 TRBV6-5 CASSYSATEKLFF
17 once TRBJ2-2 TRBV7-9 CASSPSGQALNTGELFF
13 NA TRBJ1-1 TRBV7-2 CASLTFMNTEAFF
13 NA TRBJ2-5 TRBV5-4 CASSPSPQETQYF
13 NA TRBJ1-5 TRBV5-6 CASSLRFNQPQHF
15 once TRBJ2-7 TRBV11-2 CASSPIGVPGPEQYF